A selection of T cell receptor beta chains follows, all from one sample in a study of CD8 T cells in ankylosing spondylitis. Via MiXCR, TCRdb re-called the 5' RACE reads, giving one row per CDR3 protein. This repertoire shows some 30,000 distinct CDR3 sequences, 14% found once; its top ten account for 36%. Sequencing was carried out using blood. The receptors come from a male donor with ankylosing spondylitis or in good health (not recorded which). Both conserved end residues are part of each CDR3. A D gene is named only where the DNA matches it firmly. Clone size is given for some rows only: seen once, a few or many times, or a class if the clone is expanded.

size: -; D: -; J: TRBJ2-5; V: TRBV7-2; DNA: TGTGCCAGCAGGTTAACAGGGACCCAAGAGACCCAGTACTTC; CDR3: CASRLTGTQETQYF
size: few; D: -; J: TRBJ2-1; V: TRBV20-1; DNA: TGCAGTGCTACAGCCTTAGCGGAGGTCTACAATGAGCAGTTCTTC; CDR3: CSATALAEVYNEQFF
size: few; D: -; J: TRBJ2-7; V: TRBV29-1; DNA: TGCAGCGTTGAAGGCCTCTCCTACGAGCAGTACTTC; CDR3: CSVEGLSYEQYF
size: -; D: TRBD2; J: TRBJ2-1; V: TRBV9; DNA: TGTGCCAGCAGCGTTCGAAGCTCTAGCGGGTGTGAGCAGTTCTTC; CDR3: CASSVRSSSGCEQFF
size: -; D: TRBD2; J: TRBJ2-2; V: TRBV27; DNA: TGTGCCAGCAGACTAGCGGGAGTAGCCGGGGAGCTGTTTTTT; CDR3: CASRLAGVAGELFF
size: few; D: TRBD1; J: TRBJ2-1; V: TRBV7-3; DNA: TGTGCCAGCAGCTTATCGTGGACAGGGGATAGTGAGCAGTTCTTC; CDR3: CASSLSWTGDSEQFF
size: few; D: -; J: TRBJ1-4; V: TRBV20-1; DNA: TGCAGTGCTAGAGTCCCGGGTGAGCGTGAAAAACTGTTTTTT; CDR3: CSARVPGEREKLFF
size: few; D: -; J: TRBJ2-3; V: TRBV7-2; DNA: TGTGCAACAGATACGCAGTATTTT; CDR3: CATDTQYF
size: many; D: -; J: TRBJ2-6; V: TRBV19; DNA: TGTGCCAGTAGTTTGGTAGCTGGGGCCAACGTCCTGACTTTC; CDR3: CASSLVAGANVLTF
size: -; D: -; J: TRBJ2-2; V: TRBV20-1; DNA: TGCAGTGCTTCCGTGGACACCGGGGAGCTGTTTTTT; CDR3: CSASVDTGELFF
size: -; D: -; J: TRBJ2-2; V: TRBV20-1; DNA: TGCAGTGCTAGAGGGCCGGGTCAGGAAACCGGGGAGCTGTTTTTT; CDR3: CSARGPGQETGELFF
size: -; D: TRBD1; J: TRBJ2-1; V: TRBV12-3/TRBV12-4; DNA: TGTGCCAGCAGTCCAACAGGGGGATCCTACAATGAGCAGTTCTTC; CDR3: CASSPTGGSYNEQFF
size: -; D: TRBD2; J: TRBJ2-1; V: TRBV6-5; DNA: TGTGCCAGCAGCATACTAGCGGGAGGACCGAATGAGCAGTTCTTC; CDR3: CASSILAGGPNEQFF
size: few; D: -; J: TRBJ2-2; V: TRBV7-2; DNA: TGTGCCAGCAGCTTTAGCGCGAACACCGGGGAGCTGTTTTTT; CDR3: CASSFSANTGELFF
size: once; D: -; J: TRBJ1-1; V: TRBV7-3; DNA: TGTGCCAGCAGCTTCCTGTGGGTTTTT; CDR3: CASSFLWVF
size: few; D: -; J: TRBJ2-7; V: TRBV9; DNA: TGTGCCAGCAGCCCGCGACCCGGCTACGAGCAGTACTTC; CDR3: CASSPRPGYEQYF
size: -; D: -; J: TRBJ2-2; V: TRBV11-2; DNA: TGTGCCAGCAGCTTAGAAGGGCGAGCCGGGGAGCTGTTTTTT; CDR3: CASSLEGRAGELFF
size: many; D: -; J: TRBJ1-2; V: TRBV4-1; DNA: TGCGCCAGCAGCCAAGGCGGTGTGGATGGAGATGGCTACACCTTC; CDR3: CASSQGGVDGDGYTF
size: -; D: TRBD2; J: TRBJ2-5; V: TRBV28; DNA: TGTGCCAGCAGTATACTAGCGGAACAAGAGACCCAGTACTTC; CDR3: CASSILAEQETQYF
size: few; D: -; J: TRBJ1-5; V: TRBV4-1; DNA: TGCGCCAGCAGCCAAGTATTGTCCCTGGGGGGCGGTCAGCCCCAGCATTTT; CDR3: CASSQVLSLGGGQPQHF
size: few; D: TRBD2; J: TRBJ2-1; V: TRBV12-3/TRBV12-4; DNA: TGTGCCAGCAGTTTTTCAGCGGGGGCCAACAATGAGCAGTTCTTC; CDR3: CASSFSAGANNEQFF
size: once; D: -; J: TRBJ2-3; V: TRBV15; DNA: TGTGCCACCAGCAGAATAGGAAGCACAGATACGCAGTATTTT; CDR3: CATSRIGSTDTQYF
size: many; D: TRBD2; J: TRBJ2-2; V: TRBV5-1; DNA: TGCGCCAGCAGCTTGGTTAGCGGGAGTGCCTACGCCGGGGAGCTGTTTTTT; CDR3: CASSLVSGSAYAGELFF
size: -; D: -; J: TRBJ2-7; V: TRBV11-2; DNA: TGTGCCAGCAGCGAGACAGGATACGAGCAGTACTTC; CDR3: CASSETGYEQYF
size: -; D: TRBD1; J: TRBJ2-6; V: TRBV7-2; DNA: TGTGCCAGCAGCTTAGCGGGGACAGGGGTAGGGGGTGTCAACGTCCTGACTTTC; CDR3: CASSLAGTGVGGVNVLTF
size: few; D: -; J: TRBJ2-2; V: TRBV28; DNA: TGTGCCAGCTCCTCTCCCGGGGGAAACACCGGGGAGCTGTTTTTT; CDR3: CASSSPGGNTGELFF
size: -; D: -; J: TRBJ1-3; V: TRBV11-3; DNA: TGTGCCAGCAGCCCACAGATCTCTGGAAACACCATATATTTT; CDR3: CASSPQISGNTIYF
size: many; D: TRBD1; J: TRBJ2-5; V: TRBV28; DNA: TGTGCCAGCAGACCGACAGGGTATGAGACCCAGTACTTC; CDR3: CASRPTGYETQYF
size: few; D: -; J: TRBJ2-7; V: TRBV20-1; DNA: TGCAGTGCTAGTTTGAATAGGCGCGAGCAGTACTTC; CDR3: CSASLNRREQYF
size: -; D: -; J: TRBJ1-2; V: TRBV20-1; DNA: TGCAGTGCTAGAAGAGGAGAGAACTATGGCTACACCTTC; CDR3: CSARRGENYGYTF
size: few; D: -; J: TRBJ2-3; V: TRBV7-2; DNA: TGTGCCAGCAGCTTAGCGGGACCGTATAGAGATACGCAGTATTTT; CDR3: CASSLAGPYRDTQYF
size: -; D: TRBD1; J: TRBJ2-1; V: TRBV6-2/TRBV6-3; DNA: TGTGCCAGCAGCCTTACAGGGGGTGAGCAGTTCTTC; CDR3: CASSLTGGEQFF
size: -; D: -; J: TRBJ1-1; V: TRBV29-1; DNA: TGCAGCGCAGCGGAGAACACTGAAGCTTTCTTT; CDR3: CSAAENTEAFF
size: -; D: TRBD2; J: TRBJ2-2; V: TRBV6-2/TRBV6-3; DNA: TGTGCCAGCAGAAGCGGGAAACCCGGGGAGCTGTTTTTT; CDR3: CASRSGKPGELFF
size: once; D: -; J: TRBJ2-1; V: TRBV4-3; DNA: TGCGCCAGCAGCCAAGATAGCACTAGCATCTTCTTC; CDR3: CASSQDSTSIFF
size: few; D: TRBD2; J: TRBJ2-3; V: TRBV7-3; DNA: TGTGCCAGCAGCGTATTAGCGGGAGTTGCAGATACGCAGTATTTT; CDR3: CASSVLAGVADTQYF